A selection of T cell receptor beta chains follows, all from one sample in a study of beta chain features in type 1 diabetes. Repertoires were generated with immunoSEQ multiplex PCR, while TCRdb's copy carries only in-frame clones and drops some. Of roughly 250,000 clones listed, roughly 20% are singletons. The sequenced sample was naive CD4+ T cells from blood. The receptor source for this set is a woman aged 40-49 years with type 1 diabetes. CDR3s include the opening cysteine and the closing phenylalanine or tryptophan. Some rows have no size entry. The others give once, few or many, or a class for an expanded clone.

clone size | J gene | V gene | CDR3 protein
NA | TRBJ2-7 | TRBV29-1 | CSVGQDGNEQYF
NA | TRBJ1-1 | TRBV29-1 | CSVTRGVNTEAFF
few | TRBJ2-5 | TRBV28 | CASSLSGETQYF
NA | TRBJ2-5 | TRBV5-1 | CASSRDREQEAQYF
NA | TRBJ2-3 | TRBV15 | CATRGGSPYTDTQYF
few | TRBJ2-5 | TRBV18 | CASSPGQSQETQYF
few | TRBJ2-5 | TRBV25-1 | CASSDLTGVEQQETQYF
few | TRBJ2-7 | TRBV29-1 | CSAAQASSYEQYF
few | TRBJ2-2 | TRBV28 | CATSGSTGELFF
NA | TRBJ1-1 | TRBV6-6 | CASSTNQGQEAEAFF
NA | TRBJ2-1 | TRBV7-9 | CASSPDQYGGNEQFF
NA | TRBJ2-2 | TRBV7-2 | CASSLVATSGASGELFF
few | TRBJ1-3 | TRBV4-3 | CASSLERGSGNTIYF
few | TRBJ1-5 | TRBV23-1 | CASSQWGPNLCNQPQHF
NA | TRBJ2-3 | TRBV5-1 | CASSPLVGADTQYF
NA | TRBJ1-1 | TRBV28 | CASSFQNTEAFF
few | TRBJ2-7 | TRBV27 | CASSLGAPSYEQYF
few | TRBJ1-6 | TRBV16 | CASSQYEQGLSPLHF
NA | TRBJ2-1 | TRBV29-1 | CSVEDPRTLQFF
few | TRBJ2-3 | TRBV4-1 | CASSQAVAGGTDTQYF
NA | TRBJ2-7 | TRBV14 | CASSQVRRGGEQYF
NA | TRBJ1-5 | TRBV5-1 | CASSPVGGSLQPQHF
NA | TRBJ2-7 | TRBV6-5 | CASSYSGGEWRQYF
few | TRBJ2-2 | TRBV9 | CASSVFPGNTGELFF
few | TRBJ2-1 | TRBV7-8 | CASSLEGQGEQFF
NA | TRBJ1-1 | TRBV29-1 | CSGTGRLGPNTEAFF
NA | TRBJ2-3 | TRBV5-4 | CASSGSGGDSTDTQYF
NA | TRBJ1-2 | TRBV4-3 | CASSQNPGGAPSWDGYTF
few | TRBJ2-7 | TRBV7-9 | CASSLLTESSYEQYF
few | TRBJ2-7 | TRBV7-2 | CASSLSGGYEQYF
few | TRBJ1-4 | TRBV6-5 | CATRPSTGTTGKLFF
NA | TRBJ2-3 | TRBV30 | CAWVPWTSGRLDTQYF
NA | TRBJ2-5 | TRBV2 | CASRADQETQYF
few | TRBJ2-3 | TRBV5-1 | CASSSPGADTQYF
NA | TRBJ2-3 | TRBV5-1 | CASSLVLRDGDTQYF